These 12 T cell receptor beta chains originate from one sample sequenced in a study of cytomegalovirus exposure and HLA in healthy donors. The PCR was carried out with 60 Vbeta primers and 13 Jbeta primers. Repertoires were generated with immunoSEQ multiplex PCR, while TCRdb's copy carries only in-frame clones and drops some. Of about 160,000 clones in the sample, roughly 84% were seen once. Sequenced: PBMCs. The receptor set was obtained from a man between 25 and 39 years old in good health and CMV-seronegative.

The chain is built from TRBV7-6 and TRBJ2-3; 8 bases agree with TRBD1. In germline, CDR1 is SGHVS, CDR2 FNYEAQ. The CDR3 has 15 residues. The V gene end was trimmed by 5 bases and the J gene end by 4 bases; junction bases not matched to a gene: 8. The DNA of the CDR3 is TGTGCCAGCAGCCCCGACAGGGGAGGCGCAGATACGCAGTATTTT. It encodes CASSPDRGGADTQYF.

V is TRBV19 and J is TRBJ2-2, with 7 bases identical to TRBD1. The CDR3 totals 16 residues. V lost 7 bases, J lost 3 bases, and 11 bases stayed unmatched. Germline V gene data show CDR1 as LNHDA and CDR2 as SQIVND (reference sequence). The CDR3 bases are TGTGCCAGTATTCGGTTCGGGACAGAGGACACCGGGGAGCTGTTTTTT. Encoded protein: CASIRFGTEDTGELFF.

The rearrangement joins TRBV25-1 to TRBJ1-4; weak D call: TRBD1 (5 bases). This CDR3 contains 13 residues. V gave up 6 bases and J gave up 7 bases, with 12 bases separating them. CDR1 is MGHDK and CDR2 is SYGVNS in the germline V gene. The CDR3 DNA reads TGTGCCAGCAGCCCCGGGGGTGTTGAAAAACTGTTTTTT. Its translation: CASSPGGVEKLFF. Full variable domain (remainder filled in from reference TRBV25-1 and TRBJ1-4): EADIYQTPRYLVIGTGKKITLECSQTMGHDKMYWYQQDPGMELHLIHYSYGVNSTEKGDLSSESTVSRIRTEHFPLTLESARPSHTSQYLCASSPGGVEKLFFGSGTQLSVL.

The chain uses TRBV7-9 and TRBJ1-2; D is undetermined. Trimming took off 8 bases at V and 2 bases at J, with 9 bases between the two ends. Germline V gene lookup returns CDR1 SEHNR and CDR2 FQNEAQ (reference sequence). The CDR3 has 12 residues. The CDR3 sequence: CASLTENYGYTF. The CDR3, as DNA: TGTGCCAGCTTAACAGAGAACTATGGCTACACCTTC.

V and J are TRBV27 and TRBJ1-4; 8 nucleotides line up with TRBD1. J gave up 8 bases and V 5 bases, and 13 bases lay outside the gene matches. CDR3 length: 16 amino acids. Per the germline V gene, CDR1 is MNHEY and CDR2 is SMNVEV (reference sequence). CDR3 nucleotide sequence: TGTGCCAGCAGTCGGAGATGGGACAGGCGGGAAGAAAAACTGTTTTTT. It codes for CASSRRWDRREEKLFF.

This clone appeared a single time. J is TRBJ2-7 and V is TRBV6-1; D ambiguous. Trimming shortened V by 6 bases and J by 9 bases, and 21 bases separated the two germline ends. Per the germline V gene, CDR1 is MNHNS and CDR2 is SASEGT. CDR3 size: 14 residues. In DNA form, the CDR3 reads TGTGCCAGCAGGAGGTTCCAACCGACCACGGTGCAGTACTTC. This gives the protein CASRRFQPTTVQYF.

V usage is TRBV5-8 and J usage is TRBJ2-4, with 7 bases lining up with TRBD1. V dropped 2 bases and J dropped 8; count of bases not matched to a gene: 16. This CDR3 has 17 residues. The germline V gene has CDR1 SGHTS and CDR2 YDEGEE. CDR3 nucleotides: TGTGCCAGCAGCTTTTTCCGCGACAGGGTTGGAGTGGACATTCAGTACTTC. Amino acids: CASSFFRDRVGVDIQYF.

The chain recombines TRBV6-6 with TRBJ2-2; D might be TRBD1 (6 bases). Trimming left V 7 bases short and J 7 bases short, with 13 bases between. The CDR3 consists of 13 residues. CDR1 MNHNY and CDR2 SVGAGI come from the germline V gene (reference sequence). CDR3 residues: CASKDRRSGELFF. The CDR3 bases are TGTGCCAGCAAGGACAGAAGAAGCGGGGAGCTGTTTTTT.

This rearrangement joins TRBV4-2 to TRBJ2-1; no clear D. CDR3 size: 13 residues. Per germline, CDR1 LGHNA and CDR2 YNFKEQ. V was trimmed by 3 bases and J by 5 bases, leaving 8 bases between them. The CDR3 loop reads CASSQSIDNEQFF. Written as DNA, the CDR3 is TGTGCCAGCAGCCAGTCCATTGACAATGAGCAGTTCTTC.

CDR3 nucleotides: TGTGCCAGCAGCCCAGGGACAGGGACAAACATTCAGTACTTC. Translating gives CASSPGTGTNIQYF. The chain joins TRBV9 to TRBJ2-4, with 9 positions matching TRBD1. The CDR3 covers 14 residues. Germline V gives CDR1 SGDLS, CDR2 YYNGEE. V lost 4 bases, J lost 6 bases, and 5 bases stayed unmatched.

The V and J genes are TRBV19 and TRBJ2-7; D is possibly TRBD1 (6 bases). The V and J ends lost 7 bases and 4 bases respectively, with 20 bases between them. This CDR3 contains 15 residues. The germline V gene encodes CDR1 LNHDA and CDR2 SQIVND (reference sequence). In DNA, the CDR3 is TGTGCCAGTATCGGATTTTCAGGGGTGCGGTACGAGCAGTACTTC. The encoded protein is CASIGFSGVRYEQYF.

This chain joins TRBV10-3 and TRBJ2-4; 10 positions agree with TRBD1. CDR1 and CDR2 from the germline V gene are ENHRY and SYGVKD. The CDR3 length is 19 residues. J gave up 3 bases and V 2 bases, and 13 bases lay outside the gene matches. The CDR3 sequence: CAISEPSRDRGSGKNIQYF. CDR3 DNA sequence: TGTGCCATCAGTGAGCCGTCCAGGGACAGGGGTTCGGGCAAAAACATTCAGTACTTC.